This is a list of T cell receptor beta chains from one sample in a study of blood T cell repertoires in COVID-19. Only in-frame clones appear in the TCRdb table, and some are missing; sequencing was by immunoSEQ multiplex PCR. The sample has fewer than 500,000 clones, roughly 88% seen once. Sample: peripheral blood. Source of these receptors: a woman under 40 with active or convalescent COVID-19. Each CDR3 is given with its conserved first and last residue. Fields, in order: clone size, J gene, V gene, D gene, CDR3 protein, CDR3 DNA. The D gene is left open where the match is weak. Clone size appears in some rows only: once, few, many, or a class for an expanded clone.

NA TRBJ2-3 TRBV10-1 TRBD2 CASSDKRDGADTQYF TGCGCCAGCAGTGATAAGCGGGATGGTGCAGATACGCAGTATTTT
NA TRBJ1-1 TRBV2 NA CASRKTGNTEAFF TGTGCCAGCAGGAAGACAGGGAACACTGAAGCTTTCTTT
NA TRBJ1-2 TRBV5-1 NA CASSYGDSLYGYTF TGCGCCAGCAGCTATGGAGACAGCCTCTATGGCTACACCTTC
NA TRBJ2-1 TRBV5-1 TRBD2 CASSLRTSGNEQFF TGCGCCAGCAGCTTGAGGACTAGCGGGAATGAGCAGTTCTTC
NA TRBJ1-1 TRBV7-8 NA CASSLLDSGNTEAFF TGTGCCAGCAGCCTTTTGGACTCCGGGAACACTGAAGCTTTCTTT
NA TRBJ1-1 TRBV29-1 NA CSVERQQNTEAFF TGCAGCGTTGAGAGGCAGCAGAACACTGAAGCTTTCTTT
NA TRBJ1-1 TRBV27 TRBD1 CASSPLTGGTEAFF TGTGCCAGCAGTCCACTGACAGGGGGCACTGAAGCTTTCTTT
once TRBJ2-2 TRBV2 TRBD1 CASFGQASGELFF TGTGCCAGCTTCGGACAGGCCTCCGGGGAGCTGTTTTTT
once TRBJ2-1 TRBV30 NA CASSAYTYNEQFF TGTGCCTCCAGCGCCTACACCTACAATGAGCAGTTCTTC
NA TRBJ2-1 TRBV9 TRBD2 CASSFSSGGNEQFF TGTGCCAGCAGCTTCTCGAGCGGGGGCAATGAGCAGTTCTTC
NA TRBJ2-7 TRBV13 TRBD2 CASSRGLAGGNTAYEQYF TGTGCCAGCAGCCGGGGACTAGCGGGGGGGAACACTGCCTACGAGCAGTACTTC
once TRBJ1-1 TRBV14 NA CASSQDIGRGMNTEAFF TGTGCCAGCAGCCAAGATATTGGGAGGGGGATGAACACTGAAGCTTTCTTT
NA TRBJ1-3 TRBV4-2 TRBD1 CASSRDRTGSGNTIYF TGTGCCAGCAGCCGCGATCGGACAGGCTCTGGAAACACCATATATTTT
NA TRBJ1-6 TRBV18 TRBD1 CASSSGQGWDSPLHF TGTGCCAGCTCATCGGGACAGGGGTGGGATTCACCCCTCCACTTT
few TRBJ1-5 TRBV6-1 NA CASSDGGVQPQHF TGTGCCAGCAGTGACGGAGGGGTTCAACCCCAGCATTTT
NA TRBJ1-2 TRBV4-1 NA CASSQDISGSVGYTF TGCGCCAGCAGCCAAGATATCTCAGGGTCCGTTGGCTACACCTTC
NA TRBJ2-1 TRBV5-1 NA CASSLDIYNEQFF TGCGCCAGCAGCCTGGACATCTACAATGAGCAGTTCTTC
NA TRBJ1-6 TRBV3-1/TRBV3-2 TRBD1 CASSQQGAPGSPLHF TGTGCCAGCAGCCAGCAGGGGGCGCCGGGTTCACCCCTCCACTTT
NA TRBJ2-1 TRBV5-1 NA CASSLGDSANEQFF TGCGCCAGCAGCCTGGGAGACAGTGCTAATGAGCAGTTCTTC
NA TRBJ2-7 TRBV6-5 NA CASTREKGQYEQYF TGTGCCAGCACTAGAGAGAAGGGGCAGTACGAGCAGTACTTC
NA TRBJ2-7 TRBV20-1 NA CSASLSQGYYEQYF TGCAGTGCTAGTCTCAGTCAGGGATATTACGAGCAGTACTTC
NA TRBJ1-1 TRBV19 NA CASSLLGSEAFF TGTGCCAGTAGCCTGCTTGGCAGTGAAGCTTTCTTT
NA TRBJ2-1 TRBV21-1 NA CASSLMDRNSYNEQFF TGTGCCAGCAGCCTCATGGACAGGAACTCCTACAATGAGCAGTTCTTC
few TRBJ2-5 TRBV11-1 NA CASSPGRLAQETQYF TGTGCCAGCAGCCCAGGTCGGCTGGCGCAAGAGACCCAGTACTTC
NA TRBJ1-2 TRBV11-2 NA CASSLEGLRYGYTF TGTGCCAGCAGCTTGGAAGGACTCCGCTATGGCTACACCTTC
NA TRBJ2-1 TRBV7-2 TRBD2 CASSLLAGPPGEQFF TGTGCCAGCAGCTTACTAGCGGGGCCCCCGGGTGAGCAGTTCTTC
NA TRBJ1-1 TRBV19 NA CASSTREPNTEAFF TGTGCCAGTAGTACCCGGGAACCGAACACTGAAGCTTTCTTT
once TRBJ1-3 TRBV5-4 NA CASSLGGGSGNTIYF TGTGCCAGCAGCCTTGGGGGGGGCTCTGGAAACACCATATATTTT
NA TRBJ1-2 TRBV9 NA CASSVGQSYGYTF TGTGCCAGCAGCGTAGGTCAGTCCTATGGCTACACCTTC